What follows are 27 T cell receptor beta chains derived from one specimen sequenced in a study of T cells in Graves' hyperthyroidism and ophthalmopathy. Researchers amplified the TCR beta CDR3 regions from RNA transcripts. When the TCR CDR3 underwent first-round RT-PCR, the HTBI primer set was used. TCRdb used MiXCR to reprocess the multiplex PCR reads, holding one entry per CDR3 protein. The sample holds about 360,000 distinct CDR3 sequences, roughly 25% seen once. The sequenced sample was blood. These receptors were taken from a man aged 50 to 60 with Graves' hyperthyroidism.

Only a few counts were recorded for this clonotype. This chain connects TRBV30 to TRBJ2-3, with D perhaps matching TRBD1 or TRBD2 (5 bases each). Germline loops: CDR1 GTSNPN, CDR2 SVGIG (reference sequence). Trimming shortened V by 4 bases and J by 2 bases, and 13 bases separated the two germline ends. This CDR3 has 14 amino acids. As DNA, the CDR3 is TGTGCCTGGACGTTTGGGACCTTCACAGATACGCAGTATTTT. Amino acid sequence: CAWTFGTFTDTQYF.

The chain combines TRBV19 with TRBJ2-5; tentative D call: TRBD2 (6 bases). The CDR3 is 18 amino acids. Germline lookup yields CDR1 LNHDA and CDR2 SQIVND (reference sequence). Trimming removed 6 bases from V and 4 bases from J, with 27 bases in between. The CDR3 bases are TGTGCCAGTAGCCCCGGACGGTCTGGGCTCGGGAGTCGAGAGACCCAGTACTTC. Amino acid sequence: CASSPGRSGLGSRETQYF. Together with reference TRBV19 and TRBJ2-5, the CDR3 gives the full variable domain: DGGITQSPKYLFRKEGQNVTLSCEQNLNHDAMYWYRQDPGQGLRLIYYSQIVNDFQKGDIAEGYSVSREKKESFPLTVTSAQKNPTAFYLCASSPGRSGLGSRETQYFGPGTRLLVL.

In this sample, this clonotype turned up many times. The chain couples TRBV12-3 or TRBV12-4 to TRBJ2-5, with TRBD2 matching over 9 bases. The CDR3 has 15 residues. V gave up 6 bases and J gave up 4 bases; unmatched junction bases: 9. This chain's CDR3 is CASSPQGGRAETQYF. DNA for the CDR3: TGTGCCAGCAGCCCCCAGGGCGGGAGGGCAGAGACCCAGTACTTC.

The chain joins TRBV7-8 to TRBJ1-3; tentative D call: TRBD1 (5 bases). V lost 4 bases and J lost 4, with 14 bases in between. The germline V gene encodes CDR1 SGHVS and CDR2 FQNEAQ. This CDR3 contains 15 residues. CDR3 in DNA: TGTGCCAGCAGCTCCCGCCGCGACAGCGGAAACACCATATATTTT. Protein sequence: CASSSRRDSGNTIYF.

This clonotype has only a few counts. The genes are TRBV18 and TRBJ2-1; D may be TRBD2 (5 bases). The length of the CDR3 is 13 residues. The germline CDR1 and CDR2 sequences are KGHSH and LQKENI. V lost 0 bases to trimming and J lost 8 bases, with 8 bases between them. CDR3 in DNA: TGTGCCAGCTCACCACCGACGGGGTATGAGCAGTTCTTC. This sequence encodes CASSPPTGYEQFF.

This sequence joins TRBV28 and TRBJ1-1; D may be TRBD1 (6 bases). V was cut by 4 bases and J by 0 bases, with 18 bases left in between. The germline gives CDR1 MDHEN, CDR2 SYDVKM. The CDR3 sequence is 17 residues long. The CDR3 coding sequence is TGTGCCAGCAGTTCCTCCCTGGTGGGGGGGCTGAACACTGAAGCTTTCTTT. Translated: CASSSSLVGGLNTEAFF.

This clonotype was counted between two and nine times. The rearrangement uses TRBV20-1 and TRBJ2-7; D might be TRBD1 or TRBD2, each matching 5 bases. The germline V gene has CDR1 DFQATT and CDR2 SNEGSKA (reference sequence). Trimming pared 5 bases from V and 5 bases from J, leaving 22 bases between. This CDR3 has 15 residues. CDR3 in amino acids: CSALTNRGSGNEQYF. In DNA form, the CDR3 reads TGCAGTGCTCTTACAAATCGCGGGTCAGGGAACGAGCAGTACTTC.

The V call is TRBV2, the J call TRBJ2-1; the match to TRBD1 covers 8 bases. The CDR3 length is 14 residues. Germline V gene sequence: CDR1 SNHLY, CDR2 FYNNEI. Trimming took 3 bases from V and 8 from J; bases not matched to a gene: 6. CDR3 in amino acids: CASSEDRVVHEQFF. CDR3 sequence (DNA): TGTGCCAGCAGTGAGGACAGGGTAGTCCATGAGCAGTTCTTC.

The CDR3 region is CASSLVFSGSDTQYF. The CDR3 bases are TGTGCCAGCAGCTTAGTATTTTCCGGCTCAGATACGCAGTATTTT. This chain links TRBV7-2 with TRBJ2-3, with D hard to call. This CDR3 has 15 residues. The germline CDR1 and CDR2 sequences are SGHTA and FQGNSA. Trimming left V 1 base short and J 4 bases short, with 12 bases between. The complete variable domain, with remaining parts taken from reference TRBV7-2 and TRBJ2-3, reads GAGVSQSPSNKVTEKGKDVELRCDPISGHTALYWYRQSLGQGLEFLIYFQGNSAPDKSGLPSDRFSAERTGGSVSTLTIQRTQQEDSAVYLCASSLVFSGSDTQYFGPGTRLTVL.

This clonotype was counted at least ten times. The CDR3 DNA follows: TGTGCCACCAGTGGGTCCGGGACAGTGATACAAGAGACCCAGTACTTC. Translation: CATSGSGTVIQETQYF. The chain combines TRBV24-1 with TRBJ2-5; 7 bases line up with TRBD1. There are 16 residues in the CDR3. V was clipped by 5 bases and J by 2 bases; unmatched bases: 10. Germline values: CDR1 KGHDR, CDR2 SFDVKD.

J is TRBJ2-2 and V is TRBV3-1; TRBD2 matches at 8 bases. The CDR3 extends over 16 amino acids. In germline, CDR1 is LGHDT, CDR2 YNNKEL (reference sequence). V shed 1 base, J shed 0 bases, and the junction held 1 base outside the gene matches. This chain's CDR3 is CASSQVLAANTGELFF. CDR3 in DNA: TGTGCCAGCAGCCAAGTACTAGCGGCGAACACCGGGGAGCTGTTTTTT. Looking up the rest from reference TRBV3-1 and TRBJ2-2 gives the full variable domain: DTAVSQTPKYLVTQMGNDKSIKCEQNLGHDTMYWYKQDSKKFLKIMFSYNNKELIINETVPNRFSPKSPDKAHLNLHINSLELGDSAVYFCASSQVLAANTGELFFGEGSRLTVL.

The CDR3 region has the DNA TGTGCCAGCAGTTACTCGATCCTGGTTGGGACTTTCACTGAAGCTTTCTTT. Its translation is CASSYSILVGTFTEAFF. This chain joins TRBV6-2 or TRBV6-3 and TRBJ1-1; D possibly corresponds to TRBD1 (5 bases). The CDR3 spans 17 residues. Germline V lookup: CDR1 MNHEY, CDR2 SVGEGT. V was cut by 0 bases and J by 4 bases, with 18 bases left in between.

This chain joins TRBV29-1 and TRBJ1-2; maybe TRBD1 (5 bases). The CDR3 totals 13 residues. V lost 4 bases, J lost 4 bases, and 13 bases lay in between. Looked up from germline, CDR1 is SQVTM and CDR2 is ANQGSEA. The chain's CDR3 is CSVAPGPRYGYTF. The CDR3 DNA sequence: TGCAGCGTTGCCCCGGGACCGCGCTATGGCTACACCTTC.

In its sample, this clonotype was seen many times. The chain's CDR3 is CSARDGGTGTQYF. CDR3 in DNA: TGCAGTGCTAGAGATGGGGGGACAGGGACCCAGTACTTC. The J gene is TRBJ2-5, the V gene TRBV20-1, with 8 bases fitting TRBD1. Trimming removed 0 bases from V and 7 bases from J; junction bases left unmatched: 4. Per germline, CDR1 DFQATT and CDR2 SNEGSKA (reference sequence). The CDR3 loop spans 13 amino acids.

This clonotype was detected a few times. V gene TRBV3-1 combines with J gene TRBJ2-1; TRBD2 agrees at 14 bases. CDR1 is LGHDT and CDR2 is YNNKEL in the germline V gene (reference sequence). The CDR3 has 16 amino acids. With V trimmed by 4 bases and J by 8 bases, 7 bases remained unmatched. The CDR3 here is CASSPLTSGRAHEQFF. For the CDR3, the DNA is TGTGCCAGCAGCCCGTTGACTAGCGGGAGGGCGCATGAGCAGTTCTTC.

The sample holds many counts of this clonotype. A much larger clone differs by one base, so this may be a read error. The chain carries TRBV2 and TRBJ1-2; D unclear. The length of the CDR3 is 10 residues. Germline V gives CDR1 SNHLY, CDR2 FYNNEI. The germline V and J ends were trimmed by 2 bases and 6 bases, with 1 base remaining between them. The CDR3 here is CASSENGYTF. CDR3 sequence (DNA): TGTGCCAGCAGTGAAAATGGCTACACCTTC.

The rearrangement joins TRBV27 to TRBJ1-6; D gene uncertain. The length of the CDR3 is 15 residues. The germline gives CDR1 MNHEY, CDR2 SMNVEV (reference sequence). The V end was cut by 0 bases, the J end by 4 bases, with 7 bases between. CDR3 DNA: TGTGCCAGCAGTTTATCGATCGGGTATAATTCACCCCTCCACTTT. Translation gives CASSLSIGYNSPLHF.

This clonotype was seen just once. At one boundary the junction diverges from the germline segment, which might be a read error. The chain uses TRBV7-9 and TRBJ1-1, with TRBD1 as a possible D gene (5 bases). The germline gives CDR1 SEHNR, CDR2 FQNEAQ (reference sequence). The CDR3 runs to 14 residues. The CDR3 DNA sequence: TGTGCCAGCAGCTTTGGGGGAGTGAACGCTGAAGCTTTCTTT. Its protein is CASSFGGVNAEAFF.

This clonotype was seen many times. CDR3 amino acids: CASSLNAGANTEAFF. The CDR3 DNA follows: TGTGCCAGCAGCTTAAACGCAGGAGCGAACACTGAAGCTTTCTTT. The rearrangement joins TRBV11-1 to TRBJ1-1; D is ambiguous. V lost 2 bases, J lost 1 base, and 11 bases lay in between. The CDR3 runs to 15 residues. The V gene's germline CDR1 is SGHAT and CDR2 FQDESV (reference sequence).

This rearrangement joins TRBV6-1 to TRBJ1-3; maybe TRBD1 (5 bases). Per the germline V gene, CDR1 is MNHNS and CDR2 is SASEGT. The CDR3 covers 16 residues. V lost 6 bases to trimming and J lost 4 bases, with 19 bases between them. The CDR3 nucleotides are TGTGCCAGCAGCCCCAAATCCAGGGTGGCGGGAAACACCATATATTTT. It specifies CASSPKSRVAGNTIYF.

This clonotype came up a few times. The rearrangement uses TRBV20-1 and TRBJ2-7, with TRBD2 identical over 10 bases. The CDR3 sequence is 17 residues long. Germline CDR1 and CDR2: DFQATT and SNEGSKA (reference sequence). With 6 bases clipped from V and 3 bases from J, the junction kept 17 bases outside the gene matches. CDR3 nucleotides: TGCAGTGCGGAGGAAGGGTGGGCAGCGGGAGGGTTCTACGAGCAGTACTTC. Its protein product is CSAEEGWAAGGFYEQYF.

A few counts support this clonotype. The chain uses TRBV28 and TRBJ2-3; 10 bases map to TRBD1. Germline V gene sequence: CDR1 MDHEN, CDR2 SYDVKM. V shed 5 bases, J shed 6 bases, and the junction held 17 bases outside the gene matches. The length of the CDR3 is 18 residues. CDR3 DNA sequence: TGTGCCAGCAGTCTTCTCGGACCCGGGACAGGGGCACCTGATACGCAGTATTTT. Translation: CASSLLGPGTGAPDTQYF.

The chain carries TRBV3-1 and TRBJ1-4; unclear D gene. CDR3 size: 13 residues. Germline assignment: CDR1 LGHDT and CDR2 YNNKEL (reference sequence). Trimming took off 0 bases at V and 10 bases at J, with 9 bases between the two ends. This CDR3 is CASSQDQKGKLFF. The DNA for the CDR3 is TGTGCCAGCAGCCAAGATCAGAAGGGAAAACTGTTTTTT.

The chain uses TRBV20-1 and TRBJ2-3, with 9 bases that match TRBD2. CDR1 is DFQATT, CDR2 SNEGSKA, per germline (reference sequence). V shed 5 bases and J 2 bases; nucleotides not matched to a gene: 5. CDR3 length: 14 amino acids. The CDR3 reads CSASRLADTDTQYF. DNA of the CDR3: TGCAGTGCTTCAAGACTAGCGGACACAGATACGCAGTATTTT.

This clonotype appeared a few times. V is TRBV6-1 and J is TRBJ2-7; D is undetermined. Per the germline V gene, CDR1 is MNHNS and CDR2 is SASEGT. V lost 4 bases and J lost 3, with 13 bases in between. The CDR3 sequence is 14 residues long. This CDR3 is CASSGGSVIYEQYF. The CDR3 DNA sequence: TGTGCCAGCAGTGGTGGCAGCGTCATCTACGAGCAGTACTTC.

The V call is TRBV6-2 or TRBV6-3, the J call TRBJ1-1; tentative D call: TRBD1 (6 bases). Between the trimmed V and J ends, which lost 2 bases and 5 bases, there was a span of 9 bases. Germline V gene lookup returns CDR1 MNHEY and CDR2 SVGEGT. The CDR3 spans 13 residues. The CDR3 DNA sequence: TGTGCCAGCAGTTACAACAGGGAGACTGAAGCTTTCTTT. Translation: CASSYNRETEAFF.

In its sample, this clonotype was seen a few times. The chain carries TRBV20-1 and TRBJ1-6; D is unresolved. CDR3 size: 14 residues. V was shortened by 1 base and J by 7 bases, with 11 bases between the two germline ends. Germline V CDR1 and CDR2: DFQATT, SNEGSKA (reference sequence). The CDR3 region is CSARAGFANSPLHF. CDR3 nucleotides: TGCAGTGCTAGAGCGGGGTTCGCAAATTCACCCCTCCACTTT.